This T cell receptor beta chain is drawn from a study of shared clonotypes between healthy human individuals (dated by TCRdb to 2020 to 2021). Study-level background: The cohort included a few men and a couple of women between 18 and 49 years of age. The study deeply sequenced blood TCR repertoires of 5 or 6 healthy adults to estimate repertoire size and the extent of clonotype sharing between individuals. To increase sequencing depth and limit assay-specific biases, TCR repertoire library preparation and sequencing were carried out by different laboratories using diverse techniques. Per donor, leukapheresis produced somewhere between about 0.94 and 10 billion PBMCs. For each donor, CD4 naive and CD4 memory were each given three plates, CD8 naive was given two plates, and CD8 memory was given one plate.

There are a few counts of this clone. Its antigen is currently not known. Qualities for individual bases were not recorded, and no much larger clone is one base off. Healthy HIV-negative adults with no recently reported acute infections or vaccinations were included as donors. All donors were Caucasian adults living in Nashville, Tennessee, USA. Magnetic negative selection was used to enrich CD4+ T cells, after which naive cells were positively selected on CD45RA and the negative fraction became the memory subset. After blood collection by leukapheresis, PBMCs were isolated using Ficoll-Histopaque density gradient centrifugation and then cryopreserved in the vapor phase of liquid nitrogen. Purity and quantity of every magnetically sorted T cell population were checked by analytical flow cytometry. Genomic DNA was isolated from each sorted fraction and quantified by UV absorbance on a Nanodrop 2000c.

TCR CDR3 regions were amplified from genomic DNA by multiplex PCR using the deep immunoSEQ assay. For each cell subset, the extracted genomic DNA was distributed evenly across all wells of several immunoSEQ 96-well plates, and each plate served as one replicate. For sorted subsets, each replicate PCR was loaded with 200 ng genomic DNA, equivalent to 30,000 or so T cell genomes. Purified libraries were measured with a Qubit 3.0 fluorometer, size-checked on a Bioanalyzer 2100, and measured again with the KAPA Library Quantification kit. Every immunoSEQ 96-well plate was sequenced on a separate single-read 150-cycle Illumina NextSeq 550 flow cell. Processing in the source paper ran as follows. The immunoSEQ output contained only junctional sequences without quality scores, so filtering could not match that applied to full-length reads. Sequences were annotated with PyIR, a Python wrapper for IgBLAST v1.9, and V/J genes and CDR3 were assigned using IMGT germline references. Reads were removed for weak V/J assignments (E-value above 1e-6), missing CDR3, stop codons, out-of-frame junctions, or ambiguous translated residues. A V3J clonotype was defined by an identical inferred V gene, J gene, and CDR3 amino acid sequence. Percentage overlap between repertoires was calculated by dividing the number of shared unique clonotypes by the size of the smaller repertoire. RTK rarefaction, the Chao1 estimator, and Recon v2.1 estimates of unobserved clonotypes were used to assess repertoire richness. OLGA was used to compute generation probabilities for all TCRbeta clonotypes that the gDNA method yielded from a few donors. As stored in TCRdb, this immuneACCESS dataset retains in-frame rearrangements with V and J assigned. A fraction of the clones does not appear; measured against another copy, unresolved V genes explain less than half of the discrepancy, and the remainder lacks a known reason. Clonal size and the V and J genes are those of that table, whereas D and trimming came from the DNA. The sample yields about a million clones; about 80% were counted once. The ten largest clones add up to approximately 1.5% of the sample.

Between the V and J ends, shortened by 3 bases and 4 bases respectively, the junction contains 18 bases. The CDR1 and CDR2 encoded by the germline V gene (reference sequence) are GTSNPN and SVGIG. The CDR3, from cysteine to phenylalanine, totals 15 residues. Only the CDR3 DNA stays, 45 bases, in frame from base 1. Overall study outcomes, separate from this receptor: Based on pairwise subsampling, the degree of clonotype sharing among donors was expected to be affected by sequencing depth. Sampling was limited to blood, and TCR repertoires in tissue likely differ from TCR repertoires in blood. When a handful of donors were compared, the shared fraction of clonotypes was around 5.1% for naive CD4, approximately 3.3% for naive CD8, about 2.5% for memory CD4, and less than 0.5% for memory CD8. Naive subsets generally had larger estimated clonotype richness than memory subsets. Clonotypes shared by all four sorted-subset donors showed higher generation probabilities than non-shared clonotypes. Rarefaction of sorted-subset datasets indicated incomplete sequencing despite the large sequencing depth. Because the study included a small number of donors, the genetic and exposure-history diversity represented was limited.

What was sequenced was memory CD4+ T cells sorted from blood. The cell subset or site label on this specimen signifies: CD45RA-negative fraction. This chain joins TRBV30 to TRBJ1-1; the D gene is perhaps TRBD1, from 5 matching bases. The origin of this receptor is a man aged 18 to 30 in good health. The CDR3 has the sequence CAWRYRGGVRTEAFF. The nucleotide sequence reads TGTGCCTGGAGATATAGGGGTGGGGTACGCACTGAAGCTTTCTTT.